These T cell receptor beta chains were read from a single sample in a study of blood T cell repertoires in COVID-19. Sequencing used immunoSEQ multiplex PCR; TCRdb keeps in-frame clones, though not all of them. This table holds around 220,000 clones, roughly 80% found once. Sequencing was performed on peripheral blood. These receptors all stem from a human donor in a cohort sampled during active COVID-19. CDR3s include the opening cysteine and the closing phenylalanine or tryptophan. A D gene is named only where the DNA matches it firmly. Clone size, where shown, is once, few, many, or a class for clones that have expanded.

j_call: TRBJ2-2
clone_size: NA
v_call: TRBV5-5
d_call: TRBD1
cdr3_aa: CASTLTLTGGRGTGELFF
cdr3_nt: TGTGCCAGCACCCTTACCCTCACAGGGGGCAGGGGCACCGGGGAGCTGTTTTTT

j_call: TRBJ1-2
clone_size: NA
v_call: TRBV7-3
d_call: NA
cdr3_aa: CASSPGGVGYTF
cdr3_nt: TGTGCCAGCAGCCCCGGGGGGGTTGGCTACACCTTC

j_call: TRBJ1-1
clone_size: NA
v_call: TRBV4-1
d_call: NA
cdr3_aa: CASSQDKGLNTEAFF
cdr3_nt: TGCGCCAGCAGCCAAGATAAGGGGTTGAACACTGAAGCTTTCTTT

j_call: TRBJ2-1
clone_size: NA
v_call: TRBV6-4
d_call: TRBD2
cdr3_aa: CASSDSGGGTYNEQFF
cdr3_nt: TGTGCCAGCAGTGACTCTGGGGGAGGGACCTACAATGAGCAGTTCTTC

j_call: TRBJ1-2
clone_size: NA
v_call: TRBV7-2
d_call: TRBD1
cdr3_aa: CASSAGQGRSYTF
cdr3_nt: TGTGCCAGCAGCGCCGGACAGGGGCGGAGCTACACCTTC

j_call: TRBJ1-4
clone_size: NA
v_call: TRBV18
d_call: NA
cdr3_aa: CASSRSGSNEKLFF
cdr3_nt: TGTGCCAGCTCACGATCAGGGTCTAATGAAAAACTGTTTTTT

j_call: TRBJ1-5
clone_size: NA
v_call: TRBV7-9
d_call: TRBD1
cdr3_aa: CASSLGTGDWNQPQHF
cdr3_nt: TGTGCCAGCAGCTTAGGGACAGGGGATTGGAATCAGCCCCAGCATTTT

j_call: TRBJ2-7
clone_size: few
v_call: TRBV7-2
d_call: TRBD1
cdr3_aa: CASSWDRGRYEQYF
cdr3_nt: TGTGCCAGCAGCTGGGACAGGGGGCGGTACGAGCAGTACTTC

j_call: TRBJ1-4
clone_size: NA
v_call: TRBV2
d_call: NA
cdr3_aa: CASRDGNEKLFF
cdr3_nt: TGTGCCAGCAGAGACGGGAATGAAAAACTGTTTTTT

j_call: TRBJ2-1
clone_size: NA
v_call: TRBV10-3
d_call: NA
cdr3_aa: CAISASARAGNEQFF
cdr3_nt: TGTGCCATCAGTGCCTCGGCAAGGGCGGGGAATGAGCAGTTCTTC

j_call: TRBJ1-1
clone_size: NA
v_call: TRBV6-2/TRBV6-3
d_call: NA
cdr3_aa: CASSFGRNTEAFF
cdr3_nt: TGTGCCAGCAGTTTTGGCAGGAACACTGAAGCTTTCTTT

j_call: TRBJ2-4
clone_size: NA
v_call: TRBV28
d_call: NA
cdr3_aa: CASSLPGFTGTTVTKNIQYF
cdr3_nt: TGTGCCAGCAGTTTGCCAGGATTTACGGGTACGACAGTAACCAAAAACATTCAGTACTTC

j_call: TRBJ2-7
clone_size: NA
v_call: TRBV6-5
d_call: TRBD2
cdr3_aa: CASSYTGGYYEQYF
cdr3_nt: TGTGCCAGCAGTTACACGGGGGGTTACTACGAGCAGTACTTC

j_call: TRBJ2-7
clone_size: few
v_call: TRBV9
d_call: TRBD2
cdr3_aa: CASSAGISGSTREQYF
cdr3_nt: TGTGCCAGCAGCGCAGGAATTAGCGGGAGCACGCGAGAGCAGTACTTC

j_call: TRBJ2-7
clone_size: NA
v_call: TRBV24-1
d_call: NA
cdr3_aa: CATSDTGTSQYF
cdr3_nt: TGTGCCACCAGTGATACCGGGACTTCGCAGTACTTC

j_call: TRBJ2-1
clone_size: NA
v_call: TRBV28
d_call: TRBD1
cdr3_aa: CASSLLGTGNGDEQFF
cdr3_nt: TGTGCCAGCAGTTTATTGGGGACAGGGAATGGGGATGAGCAGTTCTTC

j_call: TRBJ1-1
clone_size: NA
v_call: TRBV7-2
d_call: NA
cdr3_aa: CASSFDPGRAEAFF
cdr3_nt: TGTGCCAGCAGCTTTGATCCCGGGCGGGCTGAAGCTTTCTTT

j_call: TRBJ1-3
clone_size: NA
v_call: TRBV4-1
d_call: NA
cdr3_aa: CASSPPTKRDTIYF
cdr3_nt: TGCGCCAGCAGCCCCCCGACAAAGAGGGACACCATATATTTT

j_call: TRBJ2-7
clone_size: NA
v_call: TRBV19
d_call: NA
cdr3_aa: CASSPRGGSYEQYF
cdr3_nt: TGTGCCAGTAGTCCTAGGGGGGGTTCCTACGAGCAGTACTTC

j_call: TRBJ1-6
clone_size: NA
v_call: TRBV4-3
d_call: NA
cdr3_aa: CASSRGTGTDFIPLHF
cdr3_nt: TGCGCCAGCAGCCGAGGGACCGGGACTGATTTTATACCCCTCCACTTT

j_call: TRBJ2-5
clone_size: NA
v_call: TRBV6-5
d_call: NA
cdr3_aa: CASRPRTDQETQYF
cdr3_nt: TGTGCCAGCAGGCCCAGGACAGACCAAGAGACCCAGTACTTC

j_call: TRBJ1-4
clone_size: NA
v_call: TRBV28
d_call: NA
cdr3_aa: CASSLWAGGNEKLFF
cdr3_nt: TGTGCCAGCAGTTTATGGGCAGGAGGTAATGAAAAACTGTTTTTT

j_call: TRBJ2-7
clone_size: NA
v_call: TRBV11-1
d_call: TRBD1
cdr3_aa: CASSLGTGLKRGEQYF
cdr3_nt: TGTGCCAGCAGCTTAGGGACAGGGCTGAAGAGAGGGGAGCAGTACTTC

j_call: TRBJ2-3
clone_size: NA
v_call: TRBV14
d_call: TRBD1
cdr3_aa: CASSNGDRGLSQSTDTQYF
cdr3_nt: TGTGCCAGCAGCAATGGGGACAGGGGACTGTCGCAGAGCACAGATACGCAGTATTTT

j_call: TRBJ1-1
clone_size: NA
v_call: TRBV7-9
d_call: NA
cdr3_aa: CASSFTFEAFF
cdr3_nt: TGTGCCAGCAGCTTCACATTTGAAGCTTTCTTT

j_call: TRBJ2-7
clone_size: NA
v_call: TRBV5-1
d_call: TRBD1
cdr3_aa: CASSLGQGGLEQYF
cdr3_nt: TGCGCCAGCAGCCTCGGACAGGGGGGGCTCGAGCAGTACTTC

j_call: TRBJ2-1
clone_size: NA
v_call: TRBV28
d_call: NA
cdr3_aa: CASRRDSNEQFF
cdr3_nt: TGTGCCAGCAGGCGGGACAGCAATGAGCAGTTCTTC

j_call: TRBJ1-1
clone_size: NA
v_call: TRBV28
d_call: NA
cdr3_aa: CASSLGGGGSYAWEAFF
cdr3_nt: TGTGCCAGCAGTTTAGGGGGCGGGGGTAGCTACGCTTGGGAAGCTTTCTTT

j_call: TRBJ2-1
clone_size: once
v_call: TRBV7-2
d_call: NA
cdr3_aa: CASSSAGTFNNEQFF
cdr3_nt: TGTGCCAGCAGCTCGGCCGGGACTTTTAACAATGAGCAGTTCTTC

j_call: TRBJ1-2
clone_size: NA
v_call: TRBV9
d_call: NA
cdr3_aa: CASSHWQLRDRGYTF
cdr3_nt: TGTGCCAGCAGCCATTGGCAATTGCGGGATAGGGGCTACACCTTC

j_call: TRBJ1-6
clone_size: NA
v_call: TRBV4-1
d_call: NA
cdr3_aa: CASSQHRDLGDSPLHF
cdr3_nt: TGCGCCAGCAGCCAACACCGGGACTTGGGGGATTCACCCCTCCACTTT

j_call: TRBJ2-3
clone_size: NA
v_call: TRBV28
d_call: NA
cdr3_aa: CASSLGAEGADTQYF
cdr3_nt: TGTGCCAGCAGTTTGGGCGCCGAGGGGGCAGATACGCAGTATTTT